Following are 3 T cell receptor beta chains from one sample sequenced in a study of T cell changes during pregnancy in multiple sclerosis. Profiled with immunoSEQ multiplex PCR; TCRdb holds only in-frame clones, not every one. The data hold approximately 44,000 clones, with 90% observed a single time. The source material was CD4+ T cells from peripheral blood mononuclear cells, sampled before pregnancy. Every receptor here comes from a female donor with multiple sclerosis, enrolled in a pregnancy study.

For this clone: This sample also contains other DNA sequences that code for the same CDR3. The CDR3 sequence is CASSLGGGGQPQHF. CDR3 bases: TGTGCCAGCAGCTTAGGAGGGGGCGGTCAGCCCCAGCATTTT. The J gene is TRBJ1-5, the V gene TRBV7-9; 7 nucleotides match TRBD1. This CDR3 comprises 14 residues. Unmatched junction bases numbered 3, after V lost 1 base and J lost 6 bases. Germline CDR1 reads SEHNR; CDR2 reads FQNEAQ (reference sequence).

This rearrangement joins TRBV29-1 to TRBJ1-2, with D possibly being TRBD1 (5 bases). Germline CDR1 SQVTM, CDR2 ANQGSEA. This CDR3 region has 14 residues. The V gene lost 4 bases and the J gene lost 1 base, with 13 bases spanning the gap. Here the CDR3 reads CSVAAGEYNYGYTF. The CDR3 DNA reads as TGCAGCGTTGCCGCGGGGGAGTATAACTATGGCTACACCTTC.

The rearrangement links TRBV2 to TRBJ1-5, with D perhaps matching TRBD1 (5 bases). The CDR3 loop spans 14 amino acids. Looked up from germline, CDR1 is SNHLY and CDR2 is FYNNEI. Between the trimmed V and J ends, which lost 2 bases and 7 bases, there was a span of 12 bases. CDR3 residues: CASSETVKGQPQHF. For the CDR3, the DNA is TGTGCCAGCAGTGAAACGGTGAAGGGGCAGCCCCAGCATTTT.